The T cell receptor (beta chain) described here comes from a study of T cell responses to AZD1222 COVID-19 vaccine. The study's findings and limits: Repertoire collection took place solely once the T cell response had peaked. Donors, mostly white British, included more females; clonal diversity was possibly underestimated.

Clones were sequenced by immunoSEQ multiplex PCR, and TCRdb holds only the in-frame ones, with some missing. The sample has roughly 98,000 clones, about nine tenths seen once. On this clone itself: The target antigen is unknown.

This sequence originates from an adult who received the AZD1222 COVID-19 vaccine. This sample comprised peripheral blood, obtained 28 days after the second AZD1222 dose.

The CDR3: CASSSGGAGANVLTF. CDR3 sequence (DNA): TGTGCCAGCAGTAGTGGGGGGGCTGGGGCCAACGTCCTGACTTTC. The chain carries TRBV28 and TRBJ2-6, with 7 positions matching TRBD2. Looked up from germline, CDR1 is MDHEN and CDR2 is SYDVKM. Unmatched junction bases numbered 3, after V lost 5 bases and J lost 2 bases. The length of the CDR3 is 15 residues.